The 8 T cell receptor beta chains presented below share a single source sample, sequenced in a study of blood T cells in healthy people across ages. Next came a second PCR, run for about 6 to 12 cycles, which used a sample-barcoded 5' primer along with a J-beta primer mix. MiXCR was run by TCRdb on the 5' RACE reads, yielding one entry per CDR3 protein. The table records 710,000 or so distinct CDR3 sequences, around 32% of them present only once. Sequences were obtained from blood. The receptors here all came from a woman older than 75 in good health.

This clonotype was seen repeatedly, ten times or more. The V call is TRBV28, the J call TRBJ1-2; D is possibly TRBD1 (5 bases). Germline loops: CDR1 MDHEN, CDR2 SYDVKM. This CDR3 is 16 amino acids long. Trimming removed 5 bases from V and 5 bases from J, with 21 bases in between. The CDR3, as DNA: TGTGCCAGCAGTCCCCGTGGGGCGCGCTCGGCATATGGCTACACCTTC. This codes for CASSPRGARSAYGYTF.

As regards this clonotype: This may come from a read error, since a much larger clone is one base off. The rearrangement links TRBV6-2 or TRBV6-3 to TRBJ2-7; 10 positions match TRBD2. V lost 6 bases and J lost 3; bases outside the gene matches: 8. CDR3 length: 15 residues. Germline assignment: CDR1 MNHEY and CDR2 SVGEGT. The CDR3 DNA reads as TGTGCCAGCAGAGTAGCGGGGGGTTCATGCTACGAGCAGTACTTC. This encodes CASRVAGGSCYEQYF.

CDR3 sequence: CASSWGLNYDEQYF. The DNA of the CDR3 is TGTGCCAGCAGTTGGGGACTGAACTACGACGAGCAGTACTTC. V gene TRBV27 combines with J gene TRBJ2-5, with D perhaps matching TRBD2 (6 bases). The tail of the sequence fits TRBJ2-7 better, so the J call may be wrong. Germline loops: CDR1 MNHEY, CDR2 SMNVEV (reference sequence). The CDR3 consists of 14 residues.

The chain carries TRBV7-9 and TRBJ2-5; D not resolved. The germline V gene encodes CDR1 SEHNR and CDR2 FQNEAQ (reference sequence). This CDR3 has 15 residues. V was shortened by 1 base and J by 5 bases, with 14 bases between the two germline ends. The CDR3 DNA is TGTGCCAGCAGCTTAGGGCGGCGTTTACGGGAGACCCAGTACTTC. Translation gives CASSLGRRLRETQYF.

This clonotype was picked up a small number of times. This may stem from a read error, because a much larger clone lies one nucleotide away. V usage is TRBV7-8 and J usage is TRBJ2-6; the match to TRBD1 covers 7 bases. Germline V CDR1 and CDR2: SGHVS, FQNEAQ. This CDR3 is 18 amino acids long. CDR3: CASSLRLGQSSGADVLTF. The CDR3 DNA follows: TGTGCCAGCAGCTTAAGACTGGGACAGTCCTCTGGGGCCGACGTCCTGACTTTC.

This clonotype was observed a handful of times. The chain has TRBV20-1 and TRBJ1-6; 10 nucleotides agree with TRBD1. V lost 0 bases, J lost 7 bases, and 3 bases stayed unmatched. Germline CDR1 and CDR2: DFQATT and SNEGSKA (reference sequence). CDR3 length: 15 residues. The DNA of the CDR3 is TGCAGTGCTAGAGAACCGGGACAGGGGAATTCACCCCTCCACTTT. Its translation: CSAREPGQGNSPLHF.

This clonotype came up many times. The J gene is TRBJ2-3, the V gene TRBV4-1; 10 bases fit TRBD2. Looked up from germline, CDR1 is MGHRA and CDR2 is YSYEKL. Unmatched junction bases numbered 3, after V lost 0 bases and J lost 3 bases. The CDR3 consists of 16 residues. As DNA, the CDR3 is TGCGCCAGCAGCCAAGAAGCGGGGGGGCGAACAGATACGCAGTATTTT. This translates into CASSQEAGGRTDTQYF.

This clonotype was recorded many times. J is TRBJ2-3 and V is TRBV20-1; D is perhaps TRBD1 (5 bases). Trimming removed 6 bases from V and 4 bases from J, with 11 bases in between. The germline V gene has CDR1 DFQATT and CDR2 SNEGSKA (reference sequence). The CDR3 is 12 amino acids. The CDR3 spells CSAVRDPDTQYF. As DNA, the CDR3 is TGCAGTGCGGTCAGGGATCCAGATACGCAGTATTTT.